Following are 3 T cell receptor beta chains from one sample sequenced in a study of cytomegalovirus exposure and HLA in healthy donors. 60 Vbeta and 13 Jbeta primers were used in PCR. Sequenced by immunoSEQ multiplex PCR; TCRdb stores in-frame clones only, minus some. The data contain about 90,000 clones, 65% to 75% of them singletons. Sequencing used PBMCs. The receptors shown here come from a man aged 25-45 years in good health and CMV-seronegative.

The chain recombines TRBV5-1 with TRBJ2-1; D gene ambiguous. Germline V CDR1 and CDR2: SGHRS, YFSETQ. The CDR3 extends over 15 amino acids. V gave up 0 bases and J gave up 0 bases, with 7 bases separating them. CDR3 bases: TGCGCCAGCAGCTTGGGCCAGAACTCCTACAATGAGCAGTTCTTC. It encodes CASSLGQNSYNEQFF.

The J gene is TRBJ1-2, the V gene TRBV4-3; no clear D. V lost 0 bases and J lost 1, with 12 bases in between. This CDR3 has 16 residues. Germline V lookup: CDR1 LGHNA, CDR2 YSLEER. Here the CDR3 reads CASSQEFSGLNYGYTF. The CDR3 nucleotides read TGCGCCAGCAGCCAAGAATTTAGCGGGCTTAACTATGGCTACACCTTC.

The chain combines TRBV4-1 with TRBJ1-5; TRBD1 matches 7 bases. This CDR3 is 15 amino acids long. Germline CDR1 is MGHRA and CDR2 is YSYEKL. The V segment lost 0 bases and the J segment 6 bases; nucleotides outside the gene matches: 5. CDR3 loop: CASSQDEGAGQPQHF. CDR3 DNA sequence: TGCGCCAGCAGCCAAGACGAGGGGGCAGGTCAGCCCCAGCATTTT.